The 2 T cell receptor beta chains below all came from one sample that was sequenced in a study of T cell repertoires in cytomegalovirus infection (dated 2019 in TCRdb). The instrument was an Illumina HiSeq 1500. TCRdb trimmed public reads at Q25 via fastp, called clones via MiXCR and kept in-frame beta chains. For every CDR3 protein sequence, its rows merge into one entry that carries the most common genes and DNA. The sample data list roughly 700,000 distinct CDR3 sequences, and around a third of these were observed just once. The ten top clones hold about 18% of the sample. Per the publication, the treatment or condition label means: in vitro stimulation with specific CMV peptide epitopes to enrich CMV-specific T cells. The antigens of these receptors remain unknown. Material: cultured PBMCs, obtained from culture after CMV antigen stimulation. All receptors come from a human donor in good health (CMV status not recorded). Some clones in this sample may be carry-over from other donors' samples.

The J gene is TRBJ2-7, the V gene TRBV2; D not resolved. This CDR3 is 11 amino acids long. V was cut by 1 base and J by 5 bases, with 3 bases left in between. Germline CDR1 reads SNHLY; CDR2 reads FYNNEI. CDR3 nucleotide sequence: TGTGCCAGCAGTGAAGAAGACGAGCAGTACTTC. This encodes CASSEEDEQYF.

V gene TRBV20-1 combines with J gene TRBJ2-5; the match to TRBD1 covers 11 bases. This CDR3 is 14 amino acids long. The trim removed 1 base at V and 6 bases at J, leaving 4 bases unmatched. Germline CDR1 is DFQATT and CDR2 is SNEGSKA (reference sequence). The CDR3 protein is CSARVGTGGQTQYF. The CDR3 DNA reads TGCAGTGCTAGAGTCGGGACAGGGGGTCAGACCCAGTACTTC.